What follows are 8 T cell receptor beta chains derived from one specimen sequenced in a study of T-cell memory formation after mild COVID-19. Each CDR3 protein is one row after TCRdb ran MiXCR on the 5' RACE reads. The data hold roughly 240,000 distinct CDR3 sequences, with roughly 17% observed a single time. Source material: PBMCs or a T cell subset sorted from them (not recorded which). These receptor sequences come from a man aged 18 to 35 who had mild COVID-19 (a few samples of this study predate the infection). Cell type and time point are not known.

Only a few counts were recorded for this clonotype. This chain uses TRBV4-3 with TRBJ1-4, with 9 nucleotides matching TRBD1. Trimming cost V 3 bases and J 4 bases; bases outside gene matches: 3. The CDR3 extends over 15 amino acids. CDR1 and CDR2 (germline): LGHNA, YSLEER. DNA for the CDR3: TGCGCCAGCAGCCAGGCGACAGGGGGTAATGAAAAACTGTTTTTT. It is translated as CASSQATGGNEKLFF.

A few counts support this clonotype. The chain couples TRBV5-6 to TRBJ2-7; D not resolved. With 5 bases removed from V and 3 bases from J, the gap between germline ends came to 12 bases. CDR3 length: 13 amino acids. Germline V gene sequence: CDR1 SGHDT, CDR2 YYEEEE. In DNA, the CDR3 is TGTGCCAGCAGGGTAGACGGATACTACGAGCAGTACTTC. Translating gives CASRVDGYYEQYF.

The chain carries TRBV7-9 and TRBJ2-1; D may match TRBD1 or TRBD2 (7 bases each). Germline V gene sequence: CDR1 SEHNR, CDR2 FQNEAQ (reference sequence). The CDR3 runs to 16 residues. Trimming stripped 5 bases from V and 6 bases from J, with 20 bases between. The CDR3 DNA is TGTGCCAGCAGCCCCAGGGGGGGAACCCTTGGCAATGAGCAGTTCTTC. Amino acid sequence: CASSPRGGTLGNEQFF.

The V and J genes are TRBV4-2 and TRBJ2-7; D not resolved. The CDR3 is 15 amino acids. Trimming left V 1 base short and J 0 bases short, with 10 bases between. In germline, CDR1 is LGHNA, CDR2 YNFKEQ. The CDR3 reads CASSQVAPTSYEQYF. The CDR3, as DNA: TGTGCCAGCAGCCAAGTGGCCCCAACCTCCTACGAGCAGTACTTC.

V usage is TRBV28 and J usage is TRBJ2-2; 7 nucleotides align to TRBD1. The CDR3 totals 14 residues. Germline loops: CDR1 MDHEN, CDR2 SYDVKM. V dropped 7 bases and J dropped 6; count of bases not matched to a gene: 8. The CDR3 sequence is CASTEGQLAGELFF. CDR3 DNA: TGTGCCAGCACCGAGGGACAGTTGGCCGGGGAGCTGTTTTTT.

This clonotype was seen many times. The genes are TRBV5-6 and TRBJ2-5; weak D call: TRBD2 (5 bases). This CDR3 spans 14 amino acids. Trimming left V 0 bases short and J 5 bases short, with 11 bases between. CDR1 SGHDT and CDR2 YYEEEE come from the germline V gene. The CDR3 spells CASSLAGVSETQYF. CDR3 DNA: TGTGCCAGCAGCTTGGCCGGGGTCTCGGAGACCCAGTACTTC.

The chain employs TRBV4-1 and TRBJ2-1; a weak D match, TRBD1 (5 bases). With 4 bases removed from V and 7 bases from J, the gap between germline ends came to 11 bases. The germline V gene has CDR1 MGHRA and CDR2 YSYEKL. The CDR3 is 13 amino acids. DNA for the CDR3: TGCGCCAGCAGCCCCGTATCAGGGAATGAGCAGTTCTTC. Its protein product is CASSPVSGNEQFF.

This chain joins TRBV20-1 and TRBJ1-5; D might be TRBD1 (5 bases). Per germline, CDR1 DFQATT and CDR2 SNEGSKA (reference sequence). Trimming took off 2 bases at V and 6 bases at J, with 17 bases between the two ends. This CDR3 spans 15 amino acids. CDR3 residues: CSARSSGGKAQPQHF. CDR3 DNA sequence: TGCAGTGCTAGATCCTCCGGGGGAAAGGCTCAGCCCCAGCATTTT.